The rows below give T cell receptor beta chains drawn from one sample of a study of breast tumors, draining lymph nodes, adjacent tissues. Each CDR3 protein gets one entry after TCRdb re-called the multiplex PCR reads with MiXCR. The sample yields over 9,000 distinct CDR3 sequences, about 50% seen once. The sample consisted of breast tumor tissue. All receptors come from a female donor with breast cancer. Some clones in this sample may be carry-over from other donors' samples. Each CDR3 is given with its conserved first and last residue. D genes are given only for firm matches. Rows may omit the clone size; those that give it use once, few, many or a size class.

d_gene	abundance	v_gene	j_gene	CDR3aa	CDR3nt
-	-	TRBV6-5	TRBJ2-3	CASSPTYTSTDTQYF	TGTGCCAGCAGCCCGACTTATACGAGCACAGATACGCAGTATTTT
-	-	TRBV3-2	TRBJ2-7	CASSHTAGGAEQYF	TGCGCCAGCAGCCACACAGCGGGAGGGGCCGAGCAGTACTTC
-	-	TRBV29-1	TRBJ1-2	CSVKKGTYGYTF	TGCAGCGTTAAGAAAGGGACCTATGGCTACACCTTC
-	many	TRBV6-1	TRBJ2-3	CASSGVARGGTDTQYF	TGTGCCAGCAGTGGAGTGGCCAGGGGGGGGACAGATACGCAGTATTTT
TRBD1	few	TRBV7-2	TRBJ2-7	CASSLTGGEQYF	TGTGCCAGCAGCTTAACAGGGGGCGAGCAGTACTTC
-	-	TRBV2	TRBJ1-2	CASSQRHGYTF	TGTGCCAGCAGTCAACGTCATGGCTACACCTTC
-	-	TRBV25-1	TRBJ2-5	CASSELSSDALETQYF	TGTGCCAGCAGTGAATTGTCTTCAGATGCGTTGGAGACCCAGTACTTC
-	medium-sized	TRBV20-1	TRBJ1-2	CSARDGEPSNGYTF	TGCAGTGCTAGGGATGGAGAGCCCAGTAACGGCTACACCTTC
TRBD2	-	TRBV2	TRBJ2-1	CASSYQGLAGGDEQFF	TGTGCCAGCAGTTATCAAGGACTAGCGGGGGGTGATGAGCAGTTCTTC
TRBD1	medium-sized	TRBV12-3/TRBV12-4	TRBJ2-1	CASRSSPVTGVSQFF	TGTGCCAGCAGGTCTTCTCCTGTCACAGGGGTTTCCCAGTTCTTC
TRBD1	medium-sized	TRBV11-2	TRBJ2-3	CASSLVQGVSTQYF	TGTGCCAGCAGCTTAGTACAGGGGGTATCAACGCAGTATTTT
-	few	TRBV5-4	TRBJ2-3	CASSSGVLHPSTDTQYF	TGTGCCAGCAGCTCGGGGGTCCTCCACCCTAGCACAGATACGCAGTATTTT
-	many	TRBV18	TRBJ2-1	CASSPPLRGPYNEQFF	TGTGCCAGCTCACCACCCTTGCGGGGGCCTTACAATGAGCAGTTCTTC
TRBD2	many	TRBV5-8	TRBJ2-1	CASSLWTSGGASDEQFF	TGTGCCAGCAGCTTGTGGACTAGCGGGGGGGCTTCGGATGAGCAGTTCTTC
-	-	TRBV11-1	TRBJ2-5	CASSPQTGYQETQYF	TGTGCCAGCAGCCCCCAGACAGGCTACCAAGAGACCCAGTACTTC
-	few	TRBV6-1	TRBJ2-7	CASSLRTAYEQYF	TGTGCCAGCAGTCTGAGGACCGCTTACGAGCAGTACTTC
-	once	TRBV6-1	TRBJ2-7	CASSIRTGNYEQYF	TGTGCCAGCAGTATCCGTACAGGAAACTACGAGCAGTACTTC
-	-	TRBV19	TRBJ1-2	CASSMTGYGYTF	TGTGCCAGTAGTATGACAGGATATGGCTACACCTTC
TRBD2	medium-sized	TRBV20-1	TRBJ2-2	CSARDRAGGNTGELFF	TGCAGTGCTAGAGATCGAGCGGGGGGGAACACCGGGGAGCTGTTTTTT
-	many	TRBV10-3	TRBJ2-7	CATLGTLAYEQYF	TGTGCCACCCTCGGGACCCTTGCCTACGAGCAGTACTTC
TRBD2	-	TRBV20-1	TRBJ2-1	CSASRDSVSGRGSYNEQFF	TGCAGTGCTAGCCGAGACAGCGTTAGCGGGAGAGGCTCCTACAATGAGCAGTTCTTC
-	-	TRBV3-1	TRBJ2-7	CASSQGRDGAYEQYF	TGTGCCAGCAGCCAAGGCCGGGACGGGGCCTACGAGCAGTACTTC
-	few	TRBV29-1	TRBJ2-1	CSVSRGLYNEQFF	TGCAGCGTTTCGAGAGGACTGTACAATGAGCAGTTCTTC
-	-	TRBV5-1	TRBJ2-2	CASSLDGELFF	TGCGCCAGCAGCTTGGACGGGGAGCTGTTTTTT
-	-	TRBV7-6	TRBJ2-7	CASSLASRFGEQYF	TGTGCCAGCAGCTTAGCGTCCAGATTTGGCGAGCAGTACTTC
TRBD2	-	TRBV20-1	TRBJ2-3	CSAGGLAGGAIDTQYF	TGCAGTGCTGGGGGGCTAGCGGGGGGGGCTATAGACACGCAGTATTTT
-	medium-sized	TRBV7-2	TRBJ2-1	CASSFTGGGEQFF	TGTGCCAGCAGCTTCACAGGTGGGGGTGAGCAGTTCTTC